This TCR beta chain is drawn from a study of response to subunit inactivated influenza vaccine. Study results and limitations: Authors suggested each seasonal influenza vaccination recruits few new T cells.

TCRdb reprocessed the RT-PCR reads with MiXCR, giving one entry per CDR3 protein. The repertoire has 800,000 or so distinct CDR3 sequences, approximately 22% of them found once; the top ten carry roughly 10%. The V gene end was trimmed by 4 bases and the J gene end by 4 bases; junction bases not matched to a gene: 4. Germline CDR1 DFQATT, CDR2 SNEGSKA (reference sequence). The CDR3 spans 15 residues. With respect to this clonotype: Its matching antigen is unknown.

This sequence joins TRBV20-1 and TRBJ2-2, with 12 bases that match TRBD2. The sequencing here drew on PBMCs from blood, taken approximately 5 days after vaccination. This sequence originates from a man aged 45-65 years who received an inactivated influenza vaccine. This CDR3 is CSATGTSGRTGELFF. DNA for the CDR3: TGCAGTGCTACCGGGACTAGCGGGCGCACCGGGGAGCTGTTTTTT.